This T cell receptor beta chain came from a study of blood T cell repertoires in COVID-19. Study as a whole: COVID-19 samples from acute and convalescent phases originated in the United States, Italy and Spain. PBMCs, B-cell-depleted T cells, or T cells were the source of the cDNA or gDNA that made up the material.

In the original processing: Counts of nucleated cells, estimated from reference gene primer amplification, were obtained. TCRdb keeps only in-frame clones here, not all; method: immunoSEQ multiplex PCR. From that table come the V and J calls and clone size; the DNA was used to work out D and trimming. The sample includes around 200,000 clones, about 83% of them seen just once. The source is a woman between 45 and 60 years old with acute or convalescent COVID-19. Sequencing used peripheral blood.

Written as DNA, the CDR3 is TGTGCCAGCAGCTTAGAGTCAGGGTGGTCCTACGAGCAGTACTTC. Translation: CASSLESGWSYEQYF. V is TRBV11-2 and J is TRBJ2-7; the D gene is possibly TRBD1 (5 bases). Trimming pared 0 bases from V and 1 base from J, leaving 10 bases between. Germline V gives CDR1 SGHAT, CDR2 FQNNGV. The CDR3 runs 15 residues.